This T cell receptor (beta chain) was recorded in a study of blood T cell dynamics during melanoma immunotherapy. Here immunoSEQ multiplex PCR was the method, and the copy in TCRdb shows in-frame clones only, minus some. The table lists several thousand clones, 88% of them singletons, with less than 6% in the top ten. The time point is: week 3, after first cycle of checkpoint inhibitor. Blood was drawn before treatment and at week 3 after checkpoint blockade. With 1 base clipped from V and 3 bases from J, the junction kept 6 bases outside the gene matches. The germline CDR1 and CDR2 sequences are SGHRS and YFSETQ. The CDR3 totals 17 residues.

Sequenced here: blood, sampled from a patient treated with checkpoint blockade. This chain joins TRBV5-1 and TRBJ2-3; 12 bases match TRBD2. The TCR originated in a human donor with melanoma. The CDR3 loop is CASSLTTLAGGTDTQYF. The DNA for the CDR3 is TGCGCCAGCAGCTTGACCACCCTAGCGGGGGGGACAGATACGCAGTATTTT.